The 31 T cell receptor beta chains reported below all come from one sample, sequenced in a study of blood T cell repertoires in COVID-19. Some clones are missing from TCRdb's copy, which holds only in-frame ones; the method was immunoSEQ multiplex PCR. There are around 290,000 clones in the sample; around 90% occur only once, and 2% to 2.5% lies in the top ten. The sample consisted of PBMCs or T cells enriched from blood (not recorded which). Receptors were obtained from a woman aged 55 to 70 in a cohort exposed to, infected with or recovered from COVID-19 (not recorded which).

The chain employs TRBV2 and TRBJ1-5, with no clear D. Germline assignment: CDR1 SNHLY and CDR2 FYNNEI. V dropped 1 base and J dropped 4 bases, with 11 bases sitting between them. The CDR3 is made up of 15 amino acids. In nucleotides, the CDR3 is TGTGCCAGCAGTGAAGGGGAGAAAGGGAATCAGCCCCAGCATTTT. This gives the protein CASSEGEKGNQPQHF.

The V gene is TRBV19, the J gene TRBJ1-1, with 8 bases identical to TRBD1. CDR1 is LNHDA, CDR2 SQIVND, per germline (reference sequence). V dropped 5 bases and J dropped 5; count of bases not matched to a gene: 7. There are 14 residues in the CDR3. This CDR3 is CASSSRTGRTEAFF. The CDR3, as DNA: TGTGCCAGTAGTTCTCGGACAGGGCGGACTGAAGCTTTCTTT.

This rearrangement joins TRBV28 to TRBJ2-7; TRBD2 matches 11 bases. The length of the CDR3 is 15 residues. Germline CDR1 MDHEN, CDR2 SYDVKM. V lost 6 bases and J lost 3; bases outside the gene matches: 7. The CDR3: CASSLIGTSGYEQYF. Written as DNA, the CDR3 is TGTGCCAGCAGCCTTATTGGGACTAGCGGCTACGAGCAGTACTTC.

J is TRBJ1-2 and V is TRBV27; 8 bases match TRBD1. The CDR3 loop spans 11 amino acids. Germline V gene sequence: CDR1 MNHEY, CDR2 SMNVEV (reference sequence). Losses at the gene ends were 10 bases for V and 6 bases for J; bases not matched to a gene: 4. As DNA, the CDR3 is TGTGCCACAACAGGGGGGCATGGCTACACCTTC. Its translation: CATTGGHGYTF.

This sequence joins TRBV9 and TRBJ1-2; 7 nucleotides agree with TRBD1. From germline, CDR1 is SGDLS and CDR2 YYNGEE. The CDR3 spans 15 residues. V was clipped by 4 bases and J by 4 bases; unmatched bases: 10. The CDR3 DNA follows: TGTGCCAGCAGCCCTGAGGGGGCCCCTGTCTATGGCTACACCTTC. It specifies CASSPEGAPVYGYTF. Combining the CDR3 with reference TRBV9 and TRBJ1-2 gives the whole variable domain DSGVTQTPKHLITATGQRVTLRCSPRSGDLSVYWYQQSLDQGLQFLIQYYNGEERAKGNILERFSAQQFPDLHSELNLSSLELGDSALYFCASSPEGAPVYGYTFGSGTRLTVV.

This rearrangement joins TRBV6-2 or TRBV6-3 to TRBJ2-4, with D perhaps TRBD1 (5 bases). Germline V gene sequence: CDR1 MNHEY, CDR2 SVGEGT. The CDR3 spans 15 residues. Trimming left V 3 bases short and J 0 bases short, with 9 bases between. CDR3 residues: CASSYDRVAKNIQYF. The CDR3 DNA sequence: TGTGCCAGCAGTTATGACAGAGTAGCCAAAAACATTCAGTACTTC.

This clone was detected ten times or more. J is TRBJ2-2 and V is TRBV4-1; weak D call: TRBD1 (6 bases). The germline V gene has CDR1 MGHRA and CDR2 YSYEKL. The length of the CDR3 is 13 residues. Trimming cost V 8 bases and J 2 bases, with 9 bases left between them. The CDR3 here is CASAQGNTGELFF. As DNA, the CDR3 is TGCGCCAGCGCACAGGGAAACACCGGGGAGCTGTTTTTT.

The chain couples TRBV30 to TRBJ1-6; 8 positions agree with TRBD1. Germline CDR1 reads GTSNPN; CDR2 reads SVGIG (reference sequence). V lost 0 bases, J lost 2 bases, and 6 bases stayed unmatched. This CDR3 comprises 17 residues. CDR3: CAWSVPGGIPYNSPLHF. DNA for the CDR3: TGTGCCTGGAGTGTGCCAGGGGGCATTCCCTATAATTCACCCCTCCACTTT.

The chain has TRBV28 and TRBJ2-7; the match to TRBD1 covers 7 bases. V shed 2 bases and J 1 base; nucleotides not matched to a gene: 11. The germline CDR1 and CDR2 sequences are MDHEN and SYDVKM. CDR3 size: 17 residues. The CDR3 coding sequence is TGTGCCAGCAGTTTACCTTTGGACAGGTTGGGGTCCTACGAGCAGTACTTC. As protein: CASSLPLDRLGSYEQYF. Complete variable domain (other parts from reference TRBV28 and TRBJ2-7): DVKVTQSSRYLVKRTGEKVFLECVQDMDHENMFWYRQDPGLGLRLIYFSYDVKMKEKGDIPEGYSVSREKKERFSLILESASTNQTSMYLCASSLPLDRLGSYEQYFGPGTRLTVT.

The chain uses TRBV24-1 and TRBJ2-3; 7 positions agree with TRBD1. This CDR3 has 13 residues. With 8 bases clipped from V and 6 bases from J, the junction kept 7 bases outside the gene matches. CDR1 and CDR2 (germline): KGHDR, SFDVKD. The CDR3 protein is CATTRQGSDTQYF. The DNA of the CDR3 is TGTGCCACCACCAGACAGGGATCCGATACGCAGTATTTT.

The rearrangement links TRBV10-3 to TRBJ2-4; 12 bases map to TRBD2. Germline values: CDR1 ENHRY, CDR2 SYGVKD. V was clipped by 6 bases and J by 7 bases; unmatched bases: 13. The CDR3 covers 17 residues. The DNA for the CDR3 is TGTGCCATCAGCCCTGGACTAGCGGGATCCGGGTTGAACATTCAGTACTTC. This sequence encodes CAISPGLAGSGLNIQYF.

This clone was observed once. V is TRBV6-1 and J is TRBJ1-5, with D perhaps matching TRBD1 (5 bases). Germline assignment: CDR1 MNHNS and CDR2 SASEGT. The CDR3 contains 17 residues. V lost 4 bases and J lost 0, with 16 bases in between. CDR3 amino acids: CASSATKGIHSNQPQHF. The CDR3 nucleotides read TGTGCCAGCAGTGCTACGAAGGGGATCCATAGCAATCAGCCCCAGCATTTT.

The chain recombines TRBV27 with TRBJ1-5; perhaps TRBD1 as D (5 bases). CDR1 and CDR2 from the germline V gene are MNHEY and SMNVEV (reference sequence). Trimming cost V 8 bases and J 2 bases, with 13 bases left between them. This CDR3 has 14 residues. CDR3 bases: TGTGCCAGCCGAAAGGGGTACGGCAATCAGCCCCAGCATTTT. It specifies CASRKGYGNQPQHF.

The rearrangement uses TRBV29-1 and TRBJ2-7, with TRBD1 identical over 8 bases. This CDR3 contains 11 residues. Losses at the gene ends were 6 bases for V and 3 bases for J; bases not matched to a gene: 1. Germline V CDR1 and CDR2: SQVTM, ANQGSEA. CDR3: CSVGQDYEQYF. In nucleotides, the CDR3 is TGCAGCGTGGGACAGGACTACGAGCAGTACTTC.

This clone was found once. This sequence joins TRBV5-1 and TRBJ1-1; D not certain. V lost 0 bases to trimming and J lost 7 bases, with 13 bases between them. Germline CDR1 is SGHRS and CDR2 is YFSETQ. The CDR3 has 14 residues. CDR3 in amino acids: CASSLGGGGFEAFF. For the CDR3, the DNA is TGCGCCAGCAGCTTGGGCGGTGGTGGGTTTGAAGCTTTCTTT.

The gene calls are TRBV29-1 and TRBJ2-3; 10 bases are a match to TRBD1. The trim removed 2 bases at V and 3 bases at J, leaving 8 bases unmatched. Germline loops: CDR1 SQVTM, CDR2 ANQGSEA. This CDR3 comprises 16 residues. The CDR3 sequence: CSVETQSDRGTDTQYF. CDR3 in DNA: TGCAGCGTTGAAACACAATCGGACAGGGGGACAGATACGCAGTATTTT.

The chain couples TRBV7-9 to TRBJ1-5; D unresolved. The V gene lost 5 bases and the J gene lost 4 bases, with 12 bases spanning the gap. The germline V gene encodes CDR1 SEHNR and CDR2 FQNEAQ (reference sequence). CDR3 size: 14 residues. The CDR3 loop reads CASSLTGLNQPQHF. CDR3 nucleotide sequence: TGTGCCAGCAGCCTAACGGGTTTGAATCAGCCCCAGCATTTT.

CDR3 coding DNA: TGTGCCAGCAGTTTAACAGGGGGCGCTGGGACTGAAGCTTTCTTT. Its translation: CASSLTGGAGTEAFF. The chain joins TRBV28 to TRBJ1-1; 9 bases align to TRBD1. V shed 2 bases and J 5 bases; nucleotides not matched to a gene: 6. CDR1 MDHEN and CDR2 SYDVKM come from the germline V gene. CDR3 length: 15 residues.

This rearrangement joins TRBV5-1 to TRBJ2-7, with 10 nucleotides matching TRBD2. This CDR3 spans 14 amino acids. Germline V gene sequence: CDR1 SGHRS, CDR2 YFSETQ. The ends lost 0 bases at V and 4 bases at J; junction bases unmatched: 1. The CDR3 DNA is TGCGCCAGCAGCTTGGAACTAGCGGGGTACGAGCAGTACTTC. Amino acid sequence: CASSLELAGYEQYF.

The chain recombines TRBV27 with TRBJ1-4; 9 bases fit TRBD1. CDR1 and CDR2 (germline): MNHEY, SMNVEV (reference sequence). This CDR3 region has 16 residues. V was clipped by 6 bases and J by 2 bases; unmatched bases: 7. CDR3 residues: CASRTDRGHTNEKLFF. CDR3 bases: TGTGCCAGCAGAACGGACAGGGGCCATACTAATGAAAAACTGTTTTTT. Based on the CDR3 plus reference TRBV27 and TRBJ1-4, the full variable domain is EAQVTQNPRYLITVTGKKLTVTCSQNMNHEYMSWYRQDPGLGLRQIYYSMNVEVTDKGDVPEGYKVSRKEKRNFPLILESPSPNQTSLYFCASRTDRGHTNEKLFFGSGTQLSVL.

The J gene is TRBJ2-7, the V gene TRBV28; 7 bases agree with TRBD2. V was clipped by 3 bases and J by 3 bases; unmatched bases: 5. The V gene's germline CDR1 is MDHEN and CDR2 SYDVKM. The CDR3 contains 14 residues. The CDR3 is CASSFGGSGYEQYF. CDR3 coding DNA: TGTGCCAGCAGTTTCGGGGGGTCGGGCTACGAGCAGTACTTC.

Written as DNA, the CDR3 is TGTGCCAGCAGCCCACTAGCGGGAGGTCTGGTTGCTACAGATACGCAGTATTTT. Amino acids: CASSPLAGGLVATDTQYF. V and J are TRBV7-6 and TRBJ2-3, with 12 bases matching TRBD2. The CDR3 is 18 amino acids. The V gene end was trimmed by 5 bases and the J gene end by 3 bases; junction bases not matched to a gene: 12. In germline, CDR1 is SGHVS, CDR2 FNYEAQ.

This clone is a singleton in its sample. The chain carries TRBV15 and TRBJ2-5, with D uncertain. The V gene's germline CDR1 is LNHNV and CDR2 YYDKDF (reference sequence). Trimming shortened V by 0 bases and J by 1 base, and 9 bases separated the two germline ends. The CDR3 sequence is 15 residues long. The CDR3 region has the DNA TGTGCCACCAGCAGAGATCTCAGTGGCCAAGAGACCCAGTACTTC. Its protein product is CATSRDLSGQETQYF.

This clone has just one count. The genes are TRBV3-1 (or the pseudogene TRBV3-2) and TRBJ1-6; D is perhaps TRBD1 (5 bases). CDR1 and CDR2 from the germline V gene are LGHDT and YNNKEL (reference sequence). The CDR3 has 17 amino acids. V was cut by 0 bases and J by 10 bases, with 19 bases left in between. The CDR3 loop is CASSQDKGGTTRSPLHF. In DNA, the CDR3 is TGTGCCAGCAGCCAAGATAAGGGCGGGACTACACGGTCACCCCTCCACTTT.

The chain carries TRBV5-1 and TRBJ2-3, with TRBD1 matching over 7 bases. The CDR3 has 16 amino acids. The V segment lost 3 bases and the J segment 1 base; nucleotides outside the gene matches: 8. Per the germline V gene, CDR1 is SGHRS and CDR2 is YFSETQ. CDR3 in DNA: TGCGCCAGCAGCTCCCTAAATACAGGGGGCACAGATACGCAGTATTTT. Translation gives CASSSLNTGGTDTQYF.

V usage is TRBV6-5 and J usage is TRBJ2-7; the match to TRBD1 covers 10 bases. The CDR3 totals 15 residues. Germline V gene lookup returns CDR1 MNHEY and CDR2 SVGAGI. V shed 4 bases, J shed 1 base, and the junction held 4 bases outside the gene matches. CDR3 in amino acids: CASSFRDRGSYEQYF. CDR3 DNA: TGTGCCAGCAGTTTCCGGGACAGGGGTTCCTACGAGCAGTACTTC.

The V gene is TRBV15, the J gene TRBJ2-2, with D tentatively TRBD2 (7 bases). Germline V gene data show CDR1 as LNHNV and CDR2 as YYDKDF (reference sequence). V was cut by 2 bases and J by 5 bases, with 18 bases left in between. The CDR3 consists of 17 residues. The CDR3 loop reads CATSRPPGRGGTGELFF. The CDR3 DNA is TGTGCCACCAGCAGACCCCCGGGGAGGGGGGGGACCGGGGAGCTGTTTTTT.

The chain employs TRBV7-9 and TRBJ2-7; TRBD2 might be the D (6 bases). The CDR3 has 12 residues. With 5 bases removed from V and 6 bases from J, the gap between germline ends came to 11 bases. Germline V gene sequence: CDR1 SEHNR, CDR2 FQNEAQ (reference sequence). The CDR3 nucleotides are TGTGCCAGCAGCCCCCAGGGACTCGAGCAGTACTTC. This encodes CASSPQGLEQYF.

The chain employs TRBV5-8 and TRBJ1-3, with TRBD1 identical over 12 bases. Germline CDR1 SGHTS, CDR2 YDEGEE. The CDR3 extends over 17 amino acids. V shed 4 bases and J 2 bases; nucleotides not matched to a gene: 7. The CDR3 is CASSPGTGGAPGNTIYF. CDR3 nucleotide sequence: TGTGCCAGCAGCCCCGGGACAGGGGGCGCCCCTGGAAACACCATATATTTT.

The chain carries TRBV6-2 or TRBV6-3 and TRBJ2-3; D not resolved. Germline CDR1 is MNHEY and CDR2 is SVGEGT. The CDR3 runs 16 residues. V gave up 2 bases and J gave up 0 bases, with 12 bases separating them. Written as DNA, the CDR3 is TGTGCCAGCAGTTACGAGAGGAGATTTAGCACAGATACGCAGTATTTT. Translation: CASSYERRFSTDTQYF.

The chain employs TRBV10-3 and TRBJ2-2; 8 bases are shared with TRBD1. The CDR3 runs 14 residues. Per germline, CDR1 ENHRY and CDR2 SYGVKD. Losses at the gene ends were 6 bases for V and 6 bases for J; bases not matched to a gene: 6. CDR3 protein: CAISGQGGAGELFF. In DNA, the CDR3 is TGTGCCATCAGCGGACAGGGAGGCGCCGGGGAGCTGTTTTTT.